These 27 T cell receptor beta chains came from one sample sequenced in a study of radiation and T cells in renal cell carcinoma. Time point defined: blood 2 weeks post-SBRT. Indicated treatment: 15 Gy SBRT to primary tumor, nephrectomy 4 weeks later. TCRdb's table, derived via immunoSEQ multiplex PCR, lists solely in-frame clones and lacks some. The table has roughly 130,000 clones, 70% to 90% seen once; the top ten hold approximately 5.8%. The sequences come from blood, collected from a patient whose treatment included radiotherapy and nephrectomy. All receptors derive from a woman in her 70s with renal cell carcinoma.

The CDR3 DNA follows: TGTGCCAGCAGCCTCAGGACTGGCACAGATACGCAGTATTTT. Translating gives CASSLRTGTDTQYF. The rearrangement joins TRBV9 to TRBJ2-3; a weak D match, TRBD2 (5 bases). The CDR3 sequence is 14 residues long. V lost 4 bases, J lost 1 base, and 10 bases lay in between. Germline-derived CDR1 and CDR2 are SGDLS and YYNGEE.

The V and J genes are TRBV29-1 and TRBJ2-7; D is undetermined. Germline CDR1 is SQVTM and CDR2 is ANQGSEA. Trimming removed 5 bases at V and 3 bases at J, with 17 bases between. This CDR3 contains 14 residues. The CDR3 coding sequence is TGCAGCGTTCGGAAGGTCACAGATTTCTACGAGCAGTACTTC. Protein sequence: CSVRKVTDFYEQYF.

The chain combines TRBV28 with TRBJ2-2; 7 bases are a match to TRBD1. The germline V gene encodes CDR1 MDHEN and CDR2 SYDVKM. The CDR3 loop spans 17 amino acids. Losses at the gene ends were 7 bases for V and 0 bases for J; bases not matched to a gene: 11. CDR3 protein: CASKRGQRQPNTGELFF. CDR3 DNA sequence: TGTGCCAGCAAAAGGGGACAGAGACAACCGAACACCGGGGAGCTGTTTTTT.

In this sample, this clone turned up once. The same CDR3 is also encoded by other DNA sequences in this sample. This sequence joins TRBV4-1 and TRBJ2-7; weak D call: TRBD2 (5 bases). Germline-derived CDR1 and CDR2 are MGHRA and YSYEKL. Trimming removed 0 bases from V and 3 bases from J, with 6 bases in between. This CDR3 region has 13 residues. In nucleotides, the CDR3 is TGCGCCAGCAGCCAAGACCGGGGCTACGAGCAGTACTTC. Protein product: CASSQDRGYEQYF.

V usage is TRBV6-6 and J usage is TRBJ2-5; D remains unclear. Trimming took 1 base from V and 4 from J, leaving 13 bases between them. Germline values: CDR1 MNHNY, CDR2 SVGAGI (reference sequence). The CDR3 is made up of 15 amino acids. CDR3 sequence: CASSYLGSKPETQYF. CDR3 nucleotide sequence: TGTGCCAGCAGTTACTTGGGATCAAAACCAGAGACCCAGTACTTC.

This clone was seen only a few times. The chain employs TRBV2 and TRBJ2-2; TRBD1 aligns across 9 bases. The CDR3 spans 13 residues. Germline CDR1 is SNHLY and CDR2 is FYNNEI. The V and J ends lost 6 bases and 8 bases, in that order; junction bases with no gene match: 4. The CDR3 DNA reads as TGTGCCAGCAGGTCACAGGGGGCGGGGGAGCTGTTTTTT. Its protein product is CASRSQGAGELFF. Full variable domain (rest looked up from reference TRBV2 and TRBJ2-2): EPEVTQTPSHQVTQMGQEVILRCVPISNHLYFYWYRQILGQKVEFLVSFYNNEISEKSEIFDDQFSVERPDGSNFTLKIRSTKLEDSAMYFCASRSQGAGELFFGEGSRLTVL.

The rearrangement joins TRBV7-3 to TRBJ1-2; 9 bases align to TRBD1. V dropped 5 bases and J dropped 4; count of bases not matched to a gene: 8. The CDR3 extends over 15 amino acids. CDR1 and CDR2 from the germline V gene are SGHTA and FQGTGA. CDR3 sequence: CASSPQGQGVYGYTF. DNA of the CDR3: TGTGCCAGCAGCCCCCAGGGACAGGGCGTCTATGGCTACACCTTC. The full variable domain, with the rest looked up from reference TRBV7-3 and TRBJ1-2, is GAGVSQTPSNKVTEKGKYVELRCDPISGHTALYWYRQSLGQGPEFLIYFQGTGAADDSGLPNDRFFAVRPEGSVSTLKIQRTERGDSAVYLCASSPQGQGVYGYTFGSGTRLTVV.

The J gene is TRBJ2-3, the V gene TRBV4-3; TRBD2 agrees at 14 bases. This CDR3 comprises 18 residues. V dropped 1 base and J dropped 4; count of bases not matched to a gene: 7. Germline CDR1 reads LGHNA; CDR2 reads YSLEER. CDR3 loop: CASSQGGTSGGGSDTQYF. CDR3 coding DNA: TGCGCCAGCAGCCAAGGCGGGACTAGCGGGGGAGGCTCAGATACGCAGTATTTT.

The chain employs TRBV27 and TRBJ1-2; 7 bases fit TRBD1. With V trimmed by 3 bases and J by 4 bases, 5 bases remained unmatched. The germline V gene has CDR1 MNHEY and CDR2 SMNVEV (reference sequence). The length of the CDR3 is 14 residues. DNA for the CDR3: TGTGCCAGCAGTTTCGTAGGGGACAGCTATGGCTACACCTTC. Translating it yields CASSFVGDSYGYTF.

The chain combines TRBV6-1 with TRBJ1-2; no firm D call. Between the trimmed V and J ends, which lost 4 bases and 5 bases, there was a span of 20 bases. Germline V gene data show CDR1 as MNHNS and CDR2 as SASEGT. This CDR3 comprises 16 residues. The CDR3: CASSGMPRGAAYGYTF. The DNA for the CDR3 is TGTGCCAGCAGTGGGATGCCCAGAGGAGCCGCTTATGGCTACACCTTC.

The chain carries TRBV7-8 and TRBJ2-7, with no clear D. The CDR3 sequence is 15 residues long. V was cut by 1 base and J by 2 bases, with 12 bases left in between. Germline V lookup: CDR1 SGHVS, CDR2 FQNEAQ. The CDR3 here is CASSLGRVSPYEQYF. CDR3 nucleotide sequence: TGTGCCAGCAGCTTAGGAAGGGTCAGCCCCTACGAGCAGTACTTC.

The table lists this clone with a count of one. V usage is TRBV2 and J usage is TRBJ1-4; D perhaps matches TRBD1 (6 bases). V lost 6 bases to trimming and J lost 3 bases, with 11 bases between them. The V gene's germline CDR1 is SNHLY and CDR2 FYNNEI. There are 14 residues in the CDR3. The CDR3 loop is CASRGARPNEKLFF. The CDR3 DNA is TGTGCCAGCAGGGGGGCCCGTCCTAATGAAAAACTGTTTTTT.

This clone is a singleton in its sample. The rearrangement uses TRBV7-2 and TRBJ2-2; D uncertain. The CDR3 is 12 amino acids. Trimming shortened V by 5 bases and J by 7 bases, and 8 bases separated the two germline ends. Germline CDR1 SGHTA, CDR2 FQGNSA. The CDR3 region has the DNA TGTGCCAGCAGCCGACCGGGCGGGGAGCTGTTTTTT. Translating it yields CASSRPGGELFF.

This clone was seen a few times. The rearrangement links TRBV19 to TRBJ1-2, with D unclear. In germline, CDR1 is LNHDA, CDR2 SQIVND (reference sequence). Trimming removed 3 bases at V and 7 bases at J, with 6 bases between. The CDR3 is 11 amino acids. The CDR3 spells CASSMKGGYTF. In DNA form, the CDR3 reads TGTGCCAGTAGTATGAAGGGTGGCTACACCTTC.

This chain connects TRBV7-6 to TRBJ2-3; D uncertain. The germline V and J ends were trimmed by 5 bases and 2 bases, with 11 bases remaining between them. Germline CDR1 reads SGHVS; CDR2 reads FNYEAQ. This CDR3 has 14 residues. The CDR3, as DNA: TGTGCCAGCAGCCACGGACCATCCACAGATACGCAGTATTTT. Amino acid sequence: CASSHGPSTDTQYF.

The chain uses TRBV11-3 and TRBJ2-3; D is unclear. CDR3 length: 13 amino acids. Trimming removed 0 bases at V and 6 bases at J, with 7 bases between. Per the germline V gene, CDR1 is SGHNT and CDR2 is YENEEA. DNA for the CDR3: TGTGCCAGCAGCTTAGATTATGCGGATACGCAGTATTTT. Amino acid sequence: CASSLDYADTQYF.

V gene TRBV21-1 combines with J gene TRBJ1-4; the table names TRBD1, a call not compared with the DNA. TRBV21-1 is an annotated pseudogene. This CDR3 comprises 14 residues. The chain's CDR3 is CASRGHTTNEKLFF. As DNA, the CDR3 is TGTGCCAGCAGGGGGCATACAACTAATGAAAAACTGTTTTTT.

The rearrangement joins TRBV28 to TRBJ2-5; D gene uncertain. Germline assignment: CDR1 MDHEN and CDR2 SYDVKM. The CDR3 contains 10 residues. Trimming took off 3 bases at V and 13 bases at J, with 9 bases between the two ends. The CDR3, as DNA: TGTGCCAGCAGTTTCCCTCGTCTGTACTTC. Translated: CASSFPRLYF.

The genes are TRBV5-4 and TRBJ1-2, with D possibly being TRBD1 (5 bases). The CDR3 totals 13 residues. Trimming took 4 bases from V and 1 from J, leaving 8 bases between them. Germline CDR1 reads SGHNT; CDR2 reads YYREEE (reference sequence). The CDR3 here is CASSRDGNYGYTF. Here the CDR3 DNA reads TGTGCCAGCAGCCGGGACGGTAACTATGGCTACACCTTC.

The CDR3 bases are TGCGCCAGCAGCTTGCTGGCGGGGGCGGGCACCGGGGAGCTGTTTTTT. Translation: CASSLLAGAGTGELFF. This rearrangement joins TRBV5-1 to TRBJ2-2, with D possibly matching TRBD2 (7 bases). The V and J ends lost 1 base and 4 bases respectively, with 14 bases between them. CDR1 and CDR2 from the germline V gene are SGHRS and YFSETQ. This CDR3 contains 16 residues.

In this sample, this clone turned up once. The V gene is TRBV5-1, the J gene TRBJ2-1, with 9 bases aligning to TRBD2. Germline V gene data show CDR1 as SGHRS and CDR2 as YFSETQ. V lost 4 bases and J lost 6; bases outside the gene matches: 8. The CDR3 totals 15 residues. CDR3 in amino acids: CASSVKPLAGNEQFF. CDR3 DNA: TGCGCCAGCAGCGTAAAGCCACTAGCGGGCAATGAGCAGTTCTTC.

The CDR3 DNA sequence: TGTGCCAGCAGGGGGGACCCTACCTACAATGAGCAGTTCTTC. As protein: CASRGDPTYNEQFF. The chain couples TRBV11-2 to TRBJ2-1, with D perhaps being TRBD1 or TRBD2 (5 bases each). Trimming stripped 6 bases from V and 2 bases from J, with 11 bases between. CDR1 is SGHAT and CDR2 is FQNNGV in the germline V gene. This CDR3 has 14 residues.

This chain's CDR3 is CASSSVPGGTQYF. CDR3 DNA sequence: TGTGCCAGCAGCAGTGTCCCCGGGGGGACCCAGTACTTC. The gene calls are TRBV6-1 and TRBJ2-5, with D tentatively TRBD2 (6 bases). Trimming removed 6 bases at V and 7 bases at J, with 15 bases between. Looked up from germline, CDR1 is MNHNS and CDR2 is SASEGT. The CDR3 covers 13 residues.

The rearrangement links TRBV6-6 to TRBJ1-1; D is unresolved. CDR1 and CDR2 (germline): MNHNY, SVGAGI (reference sequence). This CDR3 has 12 amino acids. V was trimmed by 5 bases and J by 0 bases, leaving 4 bases between them. This CDR3 reads CASSVMNTEAFF. Written as DNA, the CDR3 is TGTGCCAGCAGTGTCATGAACACTGAAGCTTTCTTT.

The chain joins TRBV5-8 to TRBJ1-4; TRBD1 matches at 7 bases. V dropped 4 bases and J dropped 6; count of bases not matched to a gene: 9. Germline CDR1 SGHTS, CDR2 YDEGEE. The CDR3 spans 15 residues. The CDR3 loop is CASSRVRGADEKLFF. In nucleotides, the CDR3 is TGTGCCAGCAGCCGGGTCAGGGGGGCGGATGAAAAACTGTTTTTT.

The genes are TRBV2 and TRBJ2-5; D is perhaps TRBD2 (5 bases). The germline gives CDR1 SNHLY, CDR2 FYNNEI. The V end lost 6 bases, the J end lost 5 bases, and 13 bases lay between the germline ends. The CDR3 has 13 amino acids. CDR3 loop: CASRDLARETQYF. The CDR3 nucleotides read TGTGCCAGCAGGGACTTGGCCAGGGAGACCCAGTACTTC.

The chain employs TRBV6-4 and TRBJ2-2, with 8 bases fitting TRBD1. Germline CDR1 and CDR2: MRHNA and SNTAGT. With V trimmed by 6 bases and J by 6 bases, 3 bases remained unmatched. The CDR3 sequence is 13 residues long. The CDR3 region has the DNA TGTGCCAGCAGAGGACAGGGTCCCGGGGAGCTGTTTTTT. As protein: CASRGQGPGELFF.